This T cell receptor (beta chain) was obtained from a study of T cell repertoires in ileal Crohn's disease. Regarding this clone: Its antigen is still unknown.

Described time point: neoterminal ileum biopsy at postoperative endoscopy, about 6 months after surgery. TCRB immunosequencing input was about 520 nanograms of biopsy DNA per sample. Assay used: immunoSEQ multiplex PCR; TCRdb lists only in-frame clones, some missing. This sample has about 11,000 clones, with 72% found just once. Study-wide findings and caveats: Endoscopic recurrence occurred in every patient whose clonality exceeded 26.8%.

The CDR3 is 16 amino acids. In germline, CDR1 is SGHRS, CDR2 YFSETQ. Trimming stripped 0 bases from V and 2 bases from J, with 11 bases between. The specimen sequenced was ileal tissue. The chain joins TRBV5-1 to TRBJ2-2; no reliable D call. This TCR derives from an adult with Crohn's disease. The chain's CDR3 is CASSLAAAVNTGELFF. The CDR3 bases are TGCGCCAGCAGCTTGGCCGCGGCAGTCAACACCGGGGAGCTGTTTTTT.